The 2 T cell receptor beta chains below were found in one sample sequenced in a study of T cells after yellow fever vaccination. In TCRdb, the 5' RACE reads were re-called with MiXCR into one record per CDR3 protein. The sample lists approximately 110,000 distinct CDR3 sequences, 8.4% occurring once. The sample here was CD8+ T cells sorted from PBMCs, taken 45 days after the yellow fever booster vaccination. All receptors derive from a man in his thirties or forties who received the YFV17D yellow fever vaccine.

This rearrangement joins TRBV11-2 to TRBJ2-7; D is ambiguous. The CDR3 covers 13 residues. V was clipped by 0 bases and J by 2 bases, with 5 bases between them. Per germline, CDR1 SGHAT and CDR2 FQNNGV. CDR3 protein: CASSLDWTYEQYF. CDR3 in DNA: TGTGCCAGCAGCTTAGATTGGACCTACGAGCAGTACTTC.

On this clonotype: A read error may be the cause here, since a much bigger clone is one base away. The chain couples TRBV9 to TRBJ2-1, with D possibly matching TRBD2 (5 bases). Germline CDR1 and CDR2: SGDLS and YYNGEE. This CDR3 is 13 amino acids long. The CDR3 loop is CASSAYRRNELFF. The CDR3, as DNA: TGTGCCAGCAGCGCATACCGGAGGAATGAGCTGTTCTTC. Filled out from reference TRBV9 and TRBJ2-1, the complete variable domain reads DSGVTQTPKHLITATGQRVTLRCSPRSGDLSVYWYQQSLDQGLQFLIQYYNGEERAKGNILERFSAQQFPDLHSELNLSSLELGDSALYFCASSAYRRNELFFGPGTRLTVL.